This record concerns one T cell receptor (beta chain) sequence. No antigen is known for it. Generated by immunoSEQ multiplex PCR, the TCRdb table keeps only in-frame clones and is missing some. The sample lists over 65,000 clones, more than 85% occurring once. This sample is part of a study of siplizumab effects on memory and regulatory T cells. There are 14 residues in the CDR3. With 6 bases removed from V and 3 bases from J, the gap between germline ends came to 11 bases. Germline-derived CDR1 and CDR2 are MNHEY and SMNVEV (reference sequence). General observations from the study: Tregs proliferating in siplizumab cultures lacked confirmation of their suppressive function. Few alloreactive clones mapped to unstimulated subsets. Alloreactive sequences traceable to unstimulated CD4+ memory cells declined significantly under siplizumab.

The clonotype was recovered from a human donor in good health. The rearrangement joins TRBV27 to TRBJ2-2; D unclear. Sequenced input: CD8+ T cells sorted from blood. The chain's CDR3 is CASSRVLDTGELFF. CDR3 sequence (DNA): TGTGCCAGCAGCAGAGTCTTGGACACCGGGGAGCTGTTTTTT.